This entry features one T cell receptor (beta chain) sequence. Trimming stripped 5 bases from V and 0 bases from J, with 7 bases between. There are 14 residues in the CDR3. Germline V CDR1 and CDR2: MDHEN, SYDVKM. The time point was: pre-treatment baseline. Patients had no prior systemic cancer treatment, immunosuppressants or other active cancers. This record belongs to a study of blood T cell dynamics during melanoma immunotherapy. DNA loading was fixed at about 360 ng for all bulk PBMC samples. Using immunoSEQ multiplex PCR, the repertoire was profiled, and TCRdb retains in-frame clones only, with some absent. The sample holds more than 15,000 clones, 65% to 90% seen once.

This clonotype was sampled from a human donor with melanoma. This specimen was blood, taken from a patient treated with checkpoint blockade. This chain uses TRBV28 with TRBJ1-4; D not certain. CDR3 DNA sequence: TGTGCCAGCAGTGGATATGCAACTAATGAAAAACTGTTTTTT. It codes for CASSGYATNEKLFF. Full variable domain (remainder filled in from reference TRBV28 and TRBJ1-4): DVKVTQSSRYLVKRTGEKVFLECVQDMDHENMFWYRQDPGLGLRLIYFSYDVKMKEKGDIPEGYSVSREKKERFSLILESASTNQTSMYLCASSGYATNEKLFFGSGTQLSVL.